This T cell receptor (beta chain) was identified in a study of blood T cell repertoires in COVID-19. As for the study in general: Collection of acute and convalescent COVID-19 samples took place in the United States, Italy and Spain. In each case, the material was cDNA or gDNA derived from T cells, B-cell-depleted T cells, or PBMCs.

Trimming took 5 bases from V and 4 from J, leaving 21 bases between them. The CDR3 spans 17 residues. Germline CDR1 KGHSH, CDR2 LQKENI. In the source study's methods: Using reference gene primer amplification, nucleated cell counts were estimated. TCRdb's table, derived via immunoSEQ multiplex PCR, lists solely in-frame clones and lacks some. V and J calls and clone size are those listed in that table; D and trimming were worked out from the DNA. The data contain 140,000 to 150,000 clones, 87% of them singletons. Material for sequencing was peripheral blood. The chain combines TRBV18 with TRBJ2-1, with D possibly TRBD2 on 6 matching bases. The TCR sequence derives from a man older than 75 with acute or convalescent COVID-19. The CDR3 protein is CASSTKFPRDSYNEQFF. The CDR3 DNA sequence: TGTGCCAGCTCAACCAAGTTCCCCCGGGACTCATACAATGAGCAGTTCTTC.